This T cell receptor (beta chain) came from a study of shared clonotypes between healthy human individuals. The germline gives CDR1 MNHEY, CDR2 SVGAGI. Trimming removed 3 bases at V and 4 bases at J, with 7 bases between. This CDR3 is built from 13 residues. Here immunoSEQ multiplex PCR was the method, and the copy in TCRdb shows in-frame clones only, minus some. The sample contains 2,500,000 or so clones, about 92% of which appear only once. The count of this clone is one. The same CDR3 can be traced to other DNA sequences in this sample. This receptor was obtained from a young man in good health. This sequence joins TRBV6-5 and TRBJ1-5; the D is unclear. Sequences were obtained from naive CD4+ T cells sorted from blood. As to subset: CD45RA+ positively selected. The CDR3 reads CASSYGSNQPQHF. The CDR3 DNA reads TGTGCCAGCAGTTATGGGTCAAATCAGCCCCAGCATTTT.